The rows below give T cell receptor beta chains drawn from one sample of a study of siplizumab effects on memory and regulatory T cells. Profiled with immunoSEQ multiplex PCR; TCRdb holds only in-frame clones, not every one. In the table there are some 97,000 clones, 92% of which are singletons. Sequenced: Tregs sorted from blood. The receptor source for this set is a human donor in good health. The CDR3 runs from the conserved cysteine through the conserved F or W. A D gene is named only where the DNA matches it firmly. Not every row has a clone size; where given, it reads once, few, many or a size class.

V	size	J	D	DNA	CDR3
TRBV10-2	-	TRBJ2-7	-	TGCGCCAGCATAGGAAGGGGCCACGAGCAGTACTTC	CASIGRGHEQYF
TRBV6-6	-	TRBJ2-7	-	TGTGCCAGCAGTTACTCGGTGGAGACGGGCTACGAGCAGTACTTC	CASSYSVETGYEQYF
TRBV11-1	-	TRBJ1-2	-	TGTGCCAGCAGCCCGGGAGCAGACTATGGCTACACCTTC	CASSPGADYGYTF
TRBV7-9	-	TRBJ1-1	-	TGTGCCAGCAGCTTAGGCGGCGGCCTGAACACTGAAGCTTTCTTT	CASSLGGGLNTEAFF
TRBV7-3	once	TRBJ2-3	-	TGTGCCAGCAGCCTACTCGGCGGACTGGGGGGAGTGGCGGATACGCAGTATTTT	CASSLLGGLGGVADTQYF
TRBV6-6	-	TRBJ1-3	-	TGTGCCAGCAGCCAGAACCAGGCCGCCTATGGAAACACCATATATTTT	CASSQNQAAYGNTIYF
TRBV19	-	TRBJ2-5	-	TGTGCCAGTAGTACCCGGAGTACGGAGACCCAGTACTTC	CASSTRSTETQYF
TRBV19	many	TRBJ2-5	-	TGTGCCAGTAGTGGCGGGGACGGGGAGACCCAGTACTTC	CASSGGDGETQYF
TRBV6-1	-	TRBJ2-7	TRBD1	TGTGCCAGCAGCGTTCGGACAGGGGGATCCTACGAGCAGTACTTC	CASSVRTGGSYEQYF
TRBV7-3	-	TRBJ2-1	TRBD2	TGTGCCAGCAGCTTATACGGCGGGAGCTCCTACAATGAGCAGTTCTTC	CASSLYGGSSYNEQFF
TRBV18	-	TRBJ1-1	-	TGTGCCAGCTCACTCAGGGGGAACACTGAAGCTTTCTTT	CASSLRGNTEAFF
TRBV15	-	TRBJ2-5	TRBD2	TGTGCCACCAGCGACAGACTAGCGGGACTTCAAGAGACCCAGTACTTC	CATSDRLAGLQETQYF
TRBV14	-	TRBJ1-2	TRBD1	TGTGCCAGCAGCCAAGATTGGGACAGGGGGCGATATGACGGCTACACCTTC	CASSQDWDRGRYDGYTF
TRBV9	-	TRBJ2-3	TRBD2	TGTGCCAGCAGCGTAACTAGCGGATACACAGATACGCAGTATTTT	CASSVTSGYTDTQYF
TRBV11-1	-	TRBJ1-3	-	TGTGCCAGCAGCTTATCAGGGGTCGACCCTGGAAACACCATATATTTT	CASSLSGVDPGNTIYF
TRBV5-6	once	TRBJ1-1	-	TGTGCCAGCAGCTTGGCTTTCACTTCGAACACTGAAGCTTTCTTT	CASSLAFTSNTEAFF
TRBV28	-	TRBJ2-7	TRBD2	TGTGCCAGCAGCCCCACCGGCGGGAGCTCCTACGAGCAGTACTTC	CASSPTGGSSYEQYF
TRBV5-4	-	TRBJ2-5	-	TGTGCCAGCAGCTTGGCGGGAGCTGGCCAAGAGACCCAGTACTTC	CASSLAGAGQETQYF
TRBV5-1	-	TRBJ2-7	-	TGCGCCAGCAGCGGCGGACACCTTAGCTCCTACGAGCAGTACTTC	CASSGGHLSSYEQYF
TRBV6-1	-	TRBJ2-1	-	TGTGCCGTGGGGGGCCTATACAATGAGCAGTTCTTC	CAVGGLYNEQFF
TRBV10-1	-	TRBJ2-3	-	TGCGCCAGCAGTGAGTCCGGGGTGGCAGATACGCAGTATTTT	CASSESGVADTQYF
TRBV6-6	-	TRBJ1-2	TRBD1	TGTGCCAGCAGTTACCAGCGGGACAGAAACTATGGCTACACCTTC	CASSYQRDRNYGYTF
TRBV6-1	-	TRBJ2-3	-	TGTGCCAGCAGGCCGTCCCTCACAGATACGCAGTATTTT	CASRPSLTDTQYF
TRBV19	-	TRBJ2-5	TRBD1	TGTGCCAGTAGGTCATCCAAGGACAGGGGTTGGGAGACCCAGTACTTC	CASRSSKDRGWETQYF
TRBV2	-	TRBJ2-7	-	TGTGCCAGCAGAACAACCAGACAGGCGCAGTACTTC	CASRTTRQAQYF
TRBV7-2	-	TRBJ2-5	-	TGTGCCAGCAGCCCCGGAAATGCCGGAGAGACCCAGTACTTC	CASSPGNAGETQYF
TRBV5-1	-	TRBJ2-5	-	TGCGCCAGCAGCTTGTACAGTCAAGAGACCCAGTACTTC	CASSLYSQETQYF
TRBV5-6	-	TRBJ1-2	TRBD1	TGTGCCAGCAGCCTGGACAGGAGTTCATATGGCTACACCTTC	CASSLDRSSYGYTF
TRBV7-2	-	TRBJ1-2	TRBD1	TGTGCCAGCAGCGGACGGGGGACAGGGAACTATGGCTACACCTTC	CASSGRGTGNYGYTF
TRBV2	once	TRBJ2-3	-	TGTGCCAGCAGCGCACCGGGACTGGTCGGGGATACGCAGTATTTT	CASSAPGLVGDTQYF
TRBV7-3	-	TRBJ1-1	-	TGTGCCAGCAGCGTTGACAGCATGAACACTGAAGCTTTCTTT	CASSVDSMNTEAFF
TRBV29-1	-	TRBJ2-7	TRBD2	TGCAGCGCACAGCGGGGGACCTACGAGCAGTACTTC	CSAQRGTYEQYF
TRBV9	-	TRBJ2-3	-	TGTGCCAGCAGCGTAGTGGGTGGCGTCTCAGATACGCAGTATTTT	CASSVVGGVSDTQYF
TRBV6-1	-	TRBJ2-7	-	TGTGCCAGCAGTGAAAGATGGGCAGGGAAGAACGAGCAGTACTTC	CASSERWAGKNEQYF
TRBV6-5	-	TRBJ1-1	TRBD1	TGTGCCAGCAGACCCGACAGGGGCACTGAAGCTTTCTTT	CASRPDRGTEAFF
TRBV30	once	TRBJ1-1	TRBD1	TGTGCCTGGGCAGGACAGGGGAACACTGAAGCTTTCTTT	CAWAGQGNTEAFF
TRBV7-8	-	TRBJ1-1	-	TGTGCCAGCAGCCCCCGAACAGGGTTCGACACTGAAGCTTTCTTT	CASSPRTGFDTEAFF
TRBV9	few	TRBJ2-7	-	TGTGCCAGCAGCCATCGCCAGGGCTACGAGCAGTACTTC	CASSHRQGYEQYF
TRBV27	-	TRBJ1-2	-	TGTGCCAGCAGTTTTGGACACGCTAACTATGGCTACACCTTC	CASSFGHANYGYTF
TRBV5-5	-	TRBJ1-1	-	TGTGCCAGCAGCTTGGCGGGGCCCTTCGCTTTCTTT	CASSLAGPFAFF
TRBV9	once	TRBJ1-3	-	TGTGCCAGCAGCGCAAGTACATTTGGAAACACCATATATTTT	CASSASTFGNTIYF